The 7 T cell receptor beta chains below all came from one sample that was sequenced in a study of identical twins. Each CDR3 protein gets one entry after TCRdb re-called the 5' RACE reads with MiXCR. The sample holds more than 250,000 distinct CDR3 sequences, more than 6.5% seen once. The sample was also linked to a second study, of yellow fever vaccine responses in identical twins.

The sequenced sample was memory (CD45RO+) T cells sorted from blood. Source of these receptors: a woman younger than 30 in good health.

This clonotype was detected ten times or more. At one of its ends the junction is not consistent with the germline gene, which may arise from a read error. This chain joins TRBV6-2 or TRBV6-3 and TRBJ2-1, with 8 bases lining up with TRBD2. Germline V CDR1 and CDR2: MNHEY, SVGEGT. CDR3 length: 11 amino acids. CDR3 nucleotides: TGTGCCAGCAGGGGTGCGGGGGGTTTGATCTTC. Amino acids: CASRGAGGLIF.

Only a few counts were recorded for this clonotype. The chain is built from TRBV6-5 and TRBJ2-3; no definite D call. The CDR3 contains 14 residues. Germline V gene lookup returns CDR1 MNHEY and CDR2 SVGAGI. V gave up 4 bases and J gave up 0 bases, with 8 bases separating them. CDR3 protein: CASSWLGSTDTQYF. As DNA, the CDR3 is TGTGCCAGCAGTTGGTTGGGCAGCACAGATACGCAGTATTTT.

This clonotype came up many times. The chain couples TRBV5-1 to TRBJ1-1; no clear D gene. This CDR3 is 14 amino acids long. CDR1 is SGHRS, CDR2 YFSETQ, per germline. V shed 5 bases and J shed 1 base, with 12 bases lying between them. The CDR3 loop is CASSLWGENTEAFF. The CDR3 DNA reads TGCGCCAGCAGTCTGTGGGGTGAGAACACTGAAGCTTTCTTT.

This clonotype was seen many times. V gene TRBV7-3 combines with J gene TRBJ2-1; 10 bases agree with TRBD2. CDR1 SGHTA and CDR2 FQGTGA come from the germline V gene. CDR3 length: 17 residues. After removal of 4 bases from V and 4 bases from J, the junction contained 10 bases not matched to a gene. The CDR3 DNA reads as TGTGCCAGCAGCTCTACCCGGACTAGCGGAATATACAATGAGCAGTTCTTC. It yields the protein CASSSTRTSGIYNEQFF.

In its sample, this clonotype was seen a few times. The genes are TRBV2 and TRBJ2-3; maybe TRBD2 (5 bases). The CDR3 length is 14 residues. Germline CDR1 and CDR2: SNHLY and FYNNEI. The V end lost 6 bases, the J end lost 3 bases, and 13 bases lay between the germline ends. CDR3 DNA: TGTGCCAGCAGGTTGAGTTGGAGGACAGATACGCAGTATTTT. Translation gives CASRLSWRTDTQYF.

The chain links TRBV15 to TRBJ2-7; a weak D match, TRBD2 (6 bases). Trimming stripped 2 bases from V and 0 bases from J, with 11 bases between. Looked up from germline, CDR1 is LNHNV and CDR2 is YYDKDF (reference sequence). The CDR3 consists of 15 residues. CDR3 sequence (DNA): TGTGCCACCAGCAGACGTAGCGGTAGCTCCTACGAGCAGTACGTC. Translation gives CATSRRSGSSYEQYV.

Many counts were recorded for this clonotype. The V and J genes are TRBV12-3 or TRBV12-4 and TRBJ1-1, with D perhaps TRBD1 (5 bases). Trimming removed 6 bases from V and 2 bases from J, with 13 bases in between. This CDR3 comprises 14 residues. CDR3 DNA: TGTGCCAGCAGGGTCGGACACCAAAACACTGAAGCTTTCTTT. Amino acid sequence: CASRVGHQNTEAFF.